The rows below give T cell receptor beta chains drawn from one sample of a study of Graves' ophthalmopathy and Graves' hyperthyroidism. Each CDR3 protein is one row after TCRdb ran MiXCR on the multiplex PCR reads. The sample records about 390,000 distinct CDR3 sequences, 15% to 17% being singletons. The sample comprised peripheral blood. These receptors originate from a young woman with stable Graves' hyperthyroidism. Both conserved end residues are part of each CDR3. A D gene is named only where the DNA matches it firmly. Clone size is given for some rows only: seen once, a few or many times, or a class if the clone is expanded.

D,size,J,V,CDR3,DNA
TRBD2,many,TRBJ2-5,TRBV10-3,CAITTSGLAGVETQYF,TGTGCCATCACTACCAGTGGACTAGCGGGGGTAGAGACCCAGTACTTC
.,.,TRBJ1-5,TRBV19,CASTQSPRGAGQPQHF,TGTGCCAGTACCCAATCCCCTAGGGGGGCAGGCCAGCCCCAGCATTTT
.,many,TRBJ1-1,TRBV20-1,CSARGDSTGNTEAFF,TGCAGTGCTAGAGGAGATTCGACAGGGAACACTGAAGCTTTCTTT
TRBD1,many,TRBJ2-5,TRBV20-1,CSARVVRTGTQETQYF,TGCAGTGCTAGAGTAGTAAGGACAGGGACACAAGAGACCCAGTACTTC
.,many,TRBJ2-5,TRBV7-2,CASSLVFGRVRETQYF,TGTGCCAGCAGCTTAGTGTTTGGCAGGGTGCGAGAGACCCAGTACTTC
TRBD1,many,TRBJ2-5,TRBV2,CASSGPGTGGWKETQYF,TGTGCCAGCAGCGGTCCCGGGACAGGGGGCTGGAAAGAGACCCAGTACTTC
TRBD1,many,TRBJ2-5,TRBV20-1,CSATLPTGGQETQYF,TGCAGTGCTACTTTACCGACAGGGGGGCAAGAGACCCAGTACTTC
.,many,TRBJ2-7,TRBV5-1,CASSIRGSWDEQYF,TGCGCCAGCAGCATTAGGGGCAGCTGGGACGAGCAGTACTTC
.,many,TRBJ2-7,TRBV28,CASSSTPMGYEQYF,TGTGCCAGCAGTTCCACCCCGATGGGCTACGAGCAGTACTTC
.,many,TRBJ2-5,TRBV3-1,CASSQDGTPETQYF,TGTGCCAGCAGCCAAGATGGGACCCCAGAGACCCAGTACTTC
.,many,TRBJ2-7,TRBV20-1,CSATSSRGYEQYF,TGCAGTGCAACCAGTTCCCGGGGCTACGAGCAGTACTTC
.,.,TRBJ2-7,TRBV6-5,CASSYSIGGSYEQYF,TGTGCCAGCAGTTACTCGATTGGAGGTTCCTACGAGCAGTACTTC
.,many,TRBJ1-6,TRBV6-1,CASGWDSPLHF,TGTGCCAGCGGTTGGGATTCACCCCTCCACTTT
TRBD1,many,TRBJ2-2,TRBV7-2,CASSSRKTGSGELFF,TGTGCCAGCAGCTCGAGAAAGACAGGGAGCGGGGAGCTGTTTTTT
TRBD1,many,TRBJ2-2,TRBV2,CASRRTGRNTGELFF,TGTGCCAGCAGGAGGACAGGGAGAAACACCGGGGAGCTGTTTTTT
TRBD1,many,TRBJ1-1,TRBV27,CASSSGQVGAEAFF,TGTGCCAGCAGTTCGGGACAGGTGGGGGCTGAAGCTTTCTTT
.,many,TRBJ2-5,TRBV6-1,CATQGRETQYF,TGTGCCACCCAGGGGCGAGAGACCCAGTACTTC
TRBD1,many,TRBJ1-3,TRBV7-6,CASSRSRDRAGGNTIYF,TGTGCCAGCAGCCGCTCGAGGGACAGGGCGGGTGGAAACACCATATATTTT
.,many,TRBJ1-6,TRBV25-1,CASSETQAGASPLHF,TGTGCCAGCAGTGAAACCCAGGCCGGGGCTTCACCCCTCCACTTT
TRBD1,many,TRBJ1-1,TRBV7-3,CASSLSGGTGAFF,TGTGCCAGCAGCTTAAGTGGGGGGACAGGCGCTTTCTTT
.,few,TRBJ1-3,TRBV18,CASSPPMEAGNTIYF,TGTGCCAGCTCACCACCCATGGAAGCTGGAAACACCATATATTTT
.,many,TRBJ2-7,TRBV5-1,CASSLWEGAEQYF,TGCGCCAGCAGCTTGTGGGAAGGGGCCGAGCAGTACTTC